The 5 T cell receptor beta chains below were found in one sample sequenced in a study of OX40 agonist ivuxolimab in advanced cancers. TCRdb keeps only in-frame clones here, not all; method: immunoSEQ multiplex PCR. This sample has about 53,000 clones; approximately 90% occur once, and the top ten carry roughly a tenth. The sequenced sample was CD4+ or CD8+ T cells sorted from blood, obtained in a trial of the OX40 agonist ivuxolimab. The receptors stem from an adult with an advanced solid tumor such as melanoma, head and neck, liver or kidney cancer.

The V call is TRBV27, the J call TRBJ2-7; 11 bases agree with TRBD2. Unmatched junction bases numbered 16, after V lost 4 bases and J lost 2 bases. The germline CDR1 and CDR2 sequences are MNHEY and SMNVEV (reference sequence). This CDR3 region has 19 residues. CDR3 amino acids: CASSSRPPGLAASAYEQYF. The CDR3 coding sequence is TGTGCCAGCAGTTCTCGGCCTCCGGGACTAGCGGCCTCAGCCTACGAGCAGTACTTC.

The chain is built from TRBV6-5 and TRBJ1-5; perhaps TRBD1 as D (5 bases). Per the germline V gene, CDR1 is MNHEY and CDR2 is SVGAGI. Trimming left V 5 bases short and J 5 bases short, with 13 bases between. The CDR3 length is 14 residues. DNA for the CDR3: TGTGCCAGCAGTAACCGGGACTGGGATCAGCCCCAGCATTTT. Translation gives CASSNRDWDQPQHF.

In its sample, this clone was seen once. This sequence joins TRBV9 and TRBJ1-1; D may be TRBD1 (6 bases). CDR1 is SGDLS, CDR2 YYNGEE, per germline. V was cut by 0 bases and J by 0 bases, with 6 bases left in between. This CDR3 region has 14 residues. CDR3 loop: CASSVGTVNTEAFF. CDR3 sequence (DNA): TGTGCCAGCAGCGTAGGGACAGTGAACACTGAAGCTTTCTTT.

The chain links TRBV25-1 to TRBJ2-3, with a tentative D call TRBD2 (7 bases). Germline lookup yields CDR1 MGHDK and CDR2 SYGVNS. V lost 6 bases to trimming and J lost 4 bases, with 20 bases between them. The CDR3 spans 16 residues. CDR3 residues: CASSAMGAGRADTQYF. The CDR3 nucleotides read TGTGCCAGCAGCGCAATGGGGGCTGGGAGGGCAGATACGCAGTATTTT.

V gene TRBV7-9 combines with J gene TRBJ1-3; D is perhaps TRBD1 (5 bases). Germline CDR1 reads SEHNR; CDR2 reads FQNEAQ (reference sequence). This CDR3 spans 18 amino acids. Trimming removed 5 bases at V and 0 bases at J, with 20 bases between. The CDR3 reads CASSQKATGYVSGNTIYF. Here the CDR3 DNA reads TGTGCCAGCAGCCAGAAGGCTACAGGATACGTCTCTGGAAACACCATATATTTT.